This T cell receptor (beta chain) was sequenced for a study of OX40 agonist ivuxolimab in advanced cancers. Overall study findings and caveats: Certain nonresponding patients likewise had low normalized T-cell clonal expansion. The average count of expanded clones was higher among CD8+ T cells than among CD4+.

Clones were read by immunoSEQ multiplex PCR, and TCRdb kept only the in-frame ones, dropping some. This sample has 90,000 or so clones, with 89% found just once. The CDR3 has 13 residues. Trimming stripped 0 bases from V and 7 bases from J, with 13 bases between. CDR1 GTSNPN and CDR2 SVGIG come from the germline V gene (reference sequence). Worth noting for this clone: As yet, its antigen is unknown.

The investigators sampled blood at baseline, at cycle 4 day 1, and at cycle 7 day 1. The sequences come from CD4+ or CD8+ T cells sorted from blood, collected in a trial of the OX40 agonist ivuxolimab. The source is an adult with an advanced solid tumor such as melanoma, head and neck, liver or kidney cancer. J is TRBJ2-7 and V is TRBV30; D is perhaps TRBD1 or TRBD2 (5 bases each). CDR3 residues: CAWSVLGVQEQYF. CDR3 nucleotides: TGTGCCTGGAGTGTGCTGGGGGTCCAGGAGCAGTACTTC.